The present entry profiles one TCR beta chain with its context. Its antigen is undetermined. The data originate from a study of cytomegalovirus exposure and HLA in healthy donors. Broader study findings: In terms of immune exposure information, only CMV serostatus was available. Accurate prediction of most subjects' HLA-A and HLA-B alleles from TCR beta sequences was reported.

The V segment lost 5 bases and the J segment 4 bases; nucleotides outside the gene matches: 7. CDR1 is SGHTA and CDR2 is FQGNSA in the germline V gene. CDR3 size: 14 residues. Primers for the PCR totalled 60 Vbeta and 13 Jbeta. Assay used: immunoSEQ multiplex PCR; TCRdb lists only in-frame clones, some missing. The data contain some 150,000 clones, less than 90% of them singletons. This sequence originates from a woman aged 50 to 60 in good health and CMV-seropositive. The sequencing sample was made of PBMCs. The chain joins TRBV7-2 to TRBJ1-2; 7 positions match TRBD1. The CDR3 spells CASSTRQGGYGYTF. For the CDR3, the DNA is TGTGCCAGCAGCACCCGACAGGGCGGCTATGGCTACACCTTC.